One and the same sample provided the 27 T cell receptor beta chains below, sequenced in a study of shared clonotypes between healthy human individuals. The naive CD8 fraction comprised CD45RO-negative cells positively selected for CCR7 and excluded terminally differentiated effector memory CD45RA+ cells. Sequencing used immunoSEQ multiplex PCR; TCRdb keeps in-frame clones, though not all of them. The sample includes a few million clones, 80% to 95% seen only once; the top ten take more than 1.5%. The sequenced material came from naive CD8+ T cells from PBMCs. The source of these receptors is a man aged 18 to 29 in good health. Some clones in this sample may be carry-over from other donors' samples.

This rearrangement joins TRBV7-6 to TRBJ2-2; 11 bases are shared with TRBD2. The junction had 7 bases not matched to a gene; V was cut back by 2 bases and J by 2 bases. The CDR3 is 18 residues long. Germline V lookup: CDR1 SGHVS, CDR2 FNYEAQ. CDR3 region: CASSLSGLAVTNTGELFF. The CDR3, as DNA: TGTGCCAGCAGCTTATCGGGACTAGCGGTAACTAACACCGGGGAGCTGTTTTTT. Together with reference TRBV7-6 and TRBJ2-2, the CDR3 gives the full variable domain: GAGVSQSPRYKVTKRGQDVALRCDPISGHVSLYWYRQALGQGPEFLTYFNYEAQQDKSGLPNDRFSAERPEGSISTLTIQRTEQRDSAMYRCASSLSGLAVTNTGELFFGEGSRLTVL.

The V call is TRBV6-5, the J call TRBJ2-1; D is perhaps TRBD1 (6 bases). Germline CDR1 reads MNHEY; CDR2 reads SVGAGI. This CDR3 region has 15 residues. The V end was cut by 2 bases, the J end by 5 bases, with 13 bases between. CDR3 nucleotide sequence: TGTGCCAGCAGTTACCTCCGGACAGTTAACAATGAGCAGTTCTTC. Its protein product is CASSYLRTVNNEQFF.

The chain uses TRBV28 and TRBJ2-1; 7 bases are a match to TRBD1. V lost 7 bases to trimming and J lost 10 bases; unmatched junction nucleotides: 13. The CDR3 is 14 amino acids. Germline-derived CDR1 and CDR2 are MDHEN and SYDVKM. The CDR3 region has the DNA TGTGCCAGCATCGACAGGGCCCGAGCTGGGGAGCAGTTCTTC. It yields the protein CASIDRARAGEQFF.

V is TRBV30 and J is TRBJ1-2, with 9 bases fitting TRBD1. V lost 1 base and J lost 2; bases outside the gene matches: 11. Germline CDR1 reads GTSNPN; CDR2 reads SVGIG (reference sequence). The CDR3 covers 17 residues. CDR3 loop: CAWSGQGVALYNYGYTF. As DNA, the CDR3 is TGTGCCTGGAGTGGACAGGGGGTGGCCCTCTACAACTATGGCTACACCTTC. Full variable domain (remainder filled in from reference TRBV30 and TRBJ1-2): SQTIHQWPATLVQPVGSPLSLECTVEGTSNPNLYWYRQAAGRGLQLLFYSVGIGQISSEVPQNLSASRPQDRQFILSSKKLLLSDSGFYLCAWSGQGVALYNYGYTFGSGTRLTVV.

The chain joins TRBV7-2 to TRBJ2-5; maybe TRBD2 (6 bases). Germline CDR1 and CDR2: SGHTA and FQGNSA. V shed 4 bases and J shed 5 bases, with 17 bases lying between them. The CDR3 runs to 15 residues. The CDR3 reads CASSSRDTSRETQYF. CDR3 DNA sequence: TGTGCCAGCAGCTCAAGGGATACTAGCCGGGAGACCCAGTACTTC.

The chain recombines TRBV9 with TRBJ2-1, with TRBD2 matching 7 bases. The V gene end was trimmed by 3 bases and the J gene end by 3 bases; junction bases not matched to a gene: 9. Germline CDR1 SGDLS, CDR2 YYNGEE. This CDR3 region has 16 residues. DNA for the CDR3: TGTGCCAGCAGCGCCCCTACGGGAGGACACTACAATGAGCAGTTCTTC. It specifies CASSAPTGGHYNEQFF.

The chain employs TRBV6-5 and TRBJ1-3; no clear D. Germline CDR1 is MNHEY and CDR2 is SVGAGI. V dropped 6 bases and J dropped 4 bases, with 16 bases sitting between them. The CDR3 has 15 residues. The CDR3 DNA is TGTGCCAGCAGGAGGGAGTTGGTATTCGGAAACACCATATATTTT. It specifies CASRRELVFGNTIYF.

The chain carries TRBV9 and TRBJ2-1, with 8 bases matching TRBD2. This CDR3 region has 16 residues. V was pared by 0 bases and J by 4 bases, with 6 bases of the junction left unmatched. CDR1 and CDR2 (germline): SGDLS, YYNGEE. The CDR3 DNA reads TGTGCCAGCAGCGTAGGGTGGTTAGCGGGATACAATGAGCAGTTCTTC. This encodes CASSVGWLAGYNEQFF.

This clone is a singleton in its sample. The rearrangement links TRBV7-8 to TRBJ2-1; D is ambiguous. Germline V gene lookup returns CDR1 SGHVS and CDR2 FQNEAQ. V gave up 2 bases and J gave up 7 bases, with 18 bases separating them. CDR3 size: 16 residues. The CDR3 here is CASSLRAGLGENEQFF. DNA for the CDR3: TGTGCCAGCAGCTTAAGAGCAGGCCTGGGTGAGAATGAGCAGTTCTTC. Filled out from reference TRBV7-8 and TRBJ2-1, the complete variable domain reads GAGVSQSPRYKVAKRGQDVALRCDPISGHVSLFWYQQALGQGPEFLTYFQNEAQLDKSGLPSDRFFAERPEGSVSTLKIQRTQQEDSAVYLCASSLRAGLGENEQFFGPGTRLTVL.

The chain combines TRBV29-1 with TRBJ1-4, with a tentative D call TRBD1 (5 bases). The CDR3 is made up of 16 amino acids. The V gene's germline CDR1 is SQVTM and CDR2 ANQGSEA. V shed 7 bases and J shed 8 bases, with 26 bases lying between them. The CDR3 bases are TGCAGCGCACGACTACCCGGGACCATCTCCGGGGAAAAACTGTTTTTT. Protein: CSARLPGTISGEKLFF.

The J gene is TRBJ2-1, the V gene TRBV7-2; D call uncertain. Germline V gives CDR1 SGHTA, CDR2 FQGNSA. The CDR3 loop spans 14 amino acids. Trimming pared 4 bases from V and 2 bases from J, leaving 9 bases between. The CDR3 nucleotides read TGTGCCAGCAGCTCCCTACTCCCCTACAATGAGCAGTTCTTC. The encoded protein is CASSSLLPYNEQFF.

The V and J genes are TRBV7-9 and TRBJ1-1; TRBD1 is a possible D gene (6 bases). Germline loops: CDR1 SEHNR, CDR2 FQNEAQ (reference sequence). The CDR3 totals 15 residues. Trimming shortened V by 4 bases and J by 0 bases, and 12 bases separated the two germline ends. The CDR3 protein is CASSWPPGVNTEAFF. CDR3 DNA sequence: TGTGCCAGCAGCTGGCCCCCAGGGGTGAACACTGAAGCTTTCTTT.

This chain connects TRBV15 to TRBJ2-3; 7 positions agree with TRBD1. Trimming cost V 6 bases and J 4 bases; bases outside gene matches: 7. In germline, CDR1 is LNHNV, CDR2 YYDKDF (reference sequence). CDR3 length: 14 residues. CDR3 nucleotides: TGTGCCACCAGGCCTCAGGGGGACCCAGATACGCAGTATTTT. This translates into CATRPQGDPDTQYF.

The chain recombines TRBV13 with TRBJ1-2, with D unresolved. Germline-derived CDR1 and CDR2 are PRHDT and FYEKMQ (reference sequence). The length of the CDR3 is 14 residues. The V gene lost 7 bases and the J gene lost 3 bases, with 15 bases spanning the gap. CDR3 DNA sequence: TGTGCCAGCACCCTGGGAGGTCAACACTATGGCTACACCTTC. This encodes CASTLGGQHYGYTF.

The rearrangement uses TRBV27 and TRBJ2-7; tentative D call: TRBD2 (6 bases). V gave up 0 bases and J gave up 5 bases, with 20 bases separating them. Germline V gene lookup returns CDR1 MNHEY and CDR2 SMNVEV (reference sequence). CDR3 size: 17 residues. The CDR3 here is CASSLSVGDSHLDEQYF. The DNA of the CDR3 is TGTGCCAGCAGTTTATCCGTCGGGGACTCCCACCTTGACGAGCAGTACTTC.

This sequence joins TRBV23-1 and TRBJ2-7; 9 bases are shared with TRBD1. TRBV23-1 is assigned to the ORF class and has an uncertain function. The CDR3 loop spans 17 amino acids. Trimming removed 3 bases from V and 4 bases from J; junction bases left unmatched: 13. The CDR3 is CASSHQRQDRGPYEQYF. In nucleotides, the CDR3 is TGCGCCAGCAGTCATCAACGACAGGACAGGGGCCCTTACGAGCAGTACTTC.

The chain couples TRBV7-9 to TRBJ2-2; TRBD2 aligns across 9 bases. Per the germline V gene, CDR1 is SEHNR and CDR2 is FQNEAQ (reference sequence). CDR3 length: 17 amino acids. Trimming took 3 bases from V and 1 from J; bases not matched to a gene: 6. In DNA, the CDR3 is TGTGCCAGCAGCTTTGAATCAGCGGGAGGGAACACCGGGGAGCTGTTTTTT. The encoded protein is CASSFESAGGNTGELFF.

In DNA, the CDR3 is TGCGCCAGCAGCCCCTTCACTAGATTAGTTGGCAATGAGCAGTTCTTC. Residues: CASSPFTRLVGNEQFF. The chain links TRBV5-1 to TRBJ2-1; perhaps TRBD2 as D (5 bases). Trimming cost V 4 bases and J 6 bases, with 20 bases left between them. In germline, CDR1 is SGHRS, CDR2 YFSETQ. CDR3 size: 16 residues.

This chain joins TRBV7-9 and TRBJ1-1, with D possibly TRBD1 on 6 matching bases. This CDR3 is 15 amino acids long. The V gene lost 5 bases and the J gene lost 4 bases, with 17 bases spanning the gap. Per the germline V gene, CDR1 is SEHNR and CDR2 is FQNEAQ (reference sequence). The CDR3 sequence is CASSPRQARVTEAFF. CDR3 coding DNA: TGTGCCAGCAGCCCCCGACAGGCTCGGGTCACTGAAGCTTTCTTT.

The V gene is TRBV6-5, the J gene TRBJ1-1; TRBD1 agrees at 11 bases. Per the germline V gene, CDR1 is MNHEY and CDR2 is SVGAGI. V was pared by 6 bases and J by 5 bases, with 8 bases of the junction left unmatched. CDR3 length: 15 amino acids. CDR3 region: CASSPDRGLKTEAFF. The CDR3 DNA reads as TGTGCCAGCAGCCCGGACAGGGGGCTAAAGACTGAAGCTTTCTTT.

V gene TRBV29-1 combines with J gene TRBJ2-2; TRBD2 aligns across 11 bases. The CDR3 runs to 16 residues. Germline V gene sequence: CDR1 SQVTM, CDR2 ANQGSEA. V trimming: 4 bases; J trimming: 6 bases; junction bases outside the gene matches: 10. For the CDR3, the DNA is TGCAGCGTTGGGACCCTTAGCGGGAGGGGCGCCGGGGAGCTGTTTTTT. Translated: CSVGTLSGRGAGELFF.

V gene TRBV4-2 combines with J gene TRBJ2-7, with TRBD1 matching 7 bases. In germline, CDR1 is LGHNA, CDR2 YNFKEQ. V lost 0 bases to trimming and J lost 0 bases; unmatched junction nucleotides: 8. The CDR3 sequence is 17 residues long. CDR3 nucleotides: TGTGCCAGCAGCCAAGAAGAAGGGGGCCTCAGCTCCTACGAGCAGTACTTC. Amino acids: CASSQEEGGLSSYEQYF.

The CDR3: CSVVNPGLAGPDTQYF. The CDR3 DNA follows: TGCAGCGTTGTTAATCCTGGGCTAGCGGGCCCAGATACGCAGTATTTT. The genes are TRBV29-1 and TRBJ2-3; 8 nucleotides line up with TRBD2. CDR1 and CDR2 (germline): SQVTM, ANQGSEA. V was clipped by 4 bases and J by 4 bases; unmatched bases: 13. The CDR3 covers 16 residues.

With respect to this clone: A read error may explain this, as a much larger clone is one base away. Additional DNA sequences in this sample encode the identical CDR3. The chain joins TRBV27 to TRBJ1-1, with no clear D. Germline CDR1 MNHEY, CDR2 SMNVEV (reference sequence). This CDR3 has 11 residues. V was trimmed by 5 bases and J by 4 bases, leaving 5 bases between them. CDR3 residues: CASSIGTEAFF. CDR3 in DNA: TGTGCCAGCAGTATAGGCACTGAAGCTTTCTTT.

V gene TRBV4-3 combines with J gene TRBJ2-3; TRBD1 agrees at 9 bases. Per germline, CDR1 LGHNA and CDR2 YSLEER. CDR3 length: 18 amino acids. V lost 0 bases and J lost 2; bases outside the gene matches: 9. The CDR3 region is CASSQDLRGTGLTDTQYF. As DNA, the CDR3 is TGCGCCAGCAGCCAAGATCTAAGGGGGACAGGGCTCACAGATACGCAGTATTTT.

The chain joins TRBV7-6 to TRBJ2-3; TRBD2 agrees at 8 bases. Germline CDR1 is SGHVS and CDR2 is FNYEAQ. This CDR3 is 15 amino acids long. V lost 6 bases to trimming and J lost 2 bases; unmatched junction nucleotides: 7. The CDR3 loop is CASSLLAVYTDTQYF. The CDR3 DNA follows: TGTGCCAGCAGTTTACTAGCGGTTTACACAGATACGCAGTATTTT.

V gene TRBV19 combines with J gene TRBJ2-1; D is perhaps TRBD2 (6 bases). Trimming took off 5 bases at V and 2 bases at J, with 19 bases between the two ends. The CDR3 extends over 17 amino acids. Germline V gives CDR1 LNHDA, CDR2 SQIVND (reference sequence). The CDR3 DNA reads as TGTGCCAGTAGTCCTAAACCTCAGGGACTTACCTACAATGAGCAGTTCTTC. The encoded protein is CASSPKPQGLTYNEQFF.